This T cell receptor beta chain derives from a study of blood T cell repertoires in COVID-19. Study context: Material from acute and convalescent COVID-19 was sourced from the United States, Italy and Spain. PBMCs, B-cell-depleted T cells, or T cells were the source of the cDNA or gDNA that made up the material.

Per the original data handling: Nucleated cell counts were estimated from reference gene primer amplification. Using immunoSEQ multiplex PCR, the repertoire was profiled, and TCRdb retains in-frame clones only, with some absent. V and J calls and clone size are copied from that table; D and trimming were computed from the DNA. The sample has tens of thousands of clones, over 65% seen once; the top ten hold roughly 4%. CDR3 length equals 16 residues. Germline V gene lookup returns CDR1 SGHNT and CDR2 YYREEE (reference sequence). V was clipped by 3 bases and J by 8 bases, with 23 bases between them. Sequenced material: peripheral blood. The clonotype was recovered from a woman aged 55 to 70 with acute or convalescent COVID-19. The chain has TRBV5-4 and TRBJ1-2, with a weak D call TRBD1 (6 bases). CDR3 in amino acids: CASSSDLFRGVGGYTF. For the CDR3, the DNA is TGTGCCAGCAGCTCGGATCTTTTCAGGGGAGTGGGAGGCTACACCTTC.